The present TCR beta chain was sequenced within a study of blood T cell repertoires in COVID-19. Across the whole study: PBMCs, B-cell-depleted T cells, or T cells provided the cDNA or gDNA that made up the material.

This clone was seen a few times. Germline values: CDR1 SEHNR, CDR2 FQNEAQ (reference sequence). This CDR3 comprises 12 residues. V lost 6 bases to trimming and J lost 8 bases, with 8 bases between them. Libraries were prepared by immunoSEQ multiplex PCR; TCRdb keeps only in-frame clonotypes and omits some of them. Among about 410,000 clones, over 75% were seen once, and the ten largest hold roughly 1.6%. The rearrangement joins TRBV7-9 to TRBJ1-6; D is unclear. The sample comprised peripheral blood. The TCR comes from a woman in her thirties or forties with COVID-19, enrolled during active disease. This chain's CDR3 is CASRGVDSPLHF. The CDR3 nucleotides are TGTGCCAGCAGAGGAGTAGATTCACCCCTCCACTTT.